This is a list of T cell receptor beta chains from one sample in a study of cytomegalovirus exposure and HLA in healthy donors. Assay used: immunoSEQ multiplex PCR; TCRdb lists only in-frame clones, some missing. The sample holds roughly 110,000 clones, roughly 69% seen once. Sequencing input: PBMCs. Source of these receptors: a woman younger than 45 in good health and CMV-seronegative. CDR3s include the opening cysteine and the closing phenylalanine or tryptophan. The order of the fields is CDR3 protein, CDR3 DNA, V gene, J gene, clone size, D gene. A D gene is named only where the DNA matches it firmly. For some rows the clone size is stated as once, few or many, or as a class when expanded; others skip it.

CDR3: CASSPQGGTNEKLFF; DNA: TGTGCCAGCAGCCCTCAGGGAGGAACTAATGAAAAACTGTTTTTT; V: TRBV7-9; J: TRBJ1-4; size: few; D: .
CDR3: CASSTAGTGGEQYF; DNA: TGTGCCAGCAGTACAGCCGGGACTGGCGGCGAGCAGTACTTC; V: TRBV27; J: TRBJ2-7; size: .; D: .
CDR3: CASSYRGQRGYTF; DNA: TGTGCCAGCAGCTACAGGGGACAACGTGGCTACACCTTC; V: TRBV11-2; J: TRBJ1-2; size: .; D: TRBD1
CDR3: CASSLTGPDSGNTIYF; DNA: TGTGCCAGCAGTCTGACAGGGCCCGACTCCGGAAACACCATATATTTT; V: TRBV27; J: TRBJ1-3; size: .; D: TRBD1
CDR3: CASSLQGAGTEAFF; DNA: TGTGCCAGCAGTCTACAGGGGGCCGGCACTGAAGCTTTCTTT; V: TRBV6-6; J: TRBJ1-1; size: few; D: TRBD1
CDR3: CASSARSELYNEQFF; DNA: TGTGCCAGCAGCGCCCGTAGTGAGCTCTACAATGAGCAGTTCTTC; V: TRBV9; J: TRBJ2-1; size: .; D: .
CDR3: CASSPQGVLRTDTQYF; DNA: TGTGCCAGTAGTCCACAGGGGGTCCTACGCACAGATACGCAGTATTTT; V: TRBV19; J: TRBJ2-3; size: .; D: TRBD1
CDR3: CASSFTGVSDTEAFF; DNA: TGCGCCAGCAGCTTCACAGGGGTCTCGGACACTGAAGCTTTCTTT; V: TRBV5-1; J: TRBJ1-1; size: few; D: TRBD1
CDR3: CASSTGGAEAFF; DNA: TGTGCCAGCAGTACAGGGGGGGCTGAAGCTTTCTTT; V: TRBV6-5; J: TRBJ1-1; size: .; D: TRBD1
CDR3: CASSLSQGYEQYF; DNA: TGCGCCAGCAGCTTGTCGCAGGGGTACGAGCAGTACTTC; V: TRBV5-1; J: TRBJ2-7; size: .; D: .
CDR3: CASSPGGLAGTGQETQYF; DNA: TGTGCCAGCAGCCCGGGGGGGCTAGCGGGAACGGGGCAAGAGACCCAGTACTTC; V: TRBV4-2; J: TRBJ2-5; size: .; D: TRBD2
CDR3: CASSEPAGTGGSYEQYF; DNA: TGCGCCAGCAGTGAGCCGGCCGGGACAGGGGGCTCCTACGAGCAGTACTTC; V: TRBV10-2; J: TRBJ2-7; size: .; D: TRBD1
CDR3: CASSDDSGGYQPQHF; DNA: TGTGCCAGCAGTGATGATTCGGGGGGTTATCAGCCCCAGCATTTT; V: TRBV2; J: TRBJ1-5; size: .; D: .
CDR3: CASSGPGQLYEQYF; DNA: TGTGCCAGCAGTGGACCGGGACAACTCTACGAGCAGTACTTC; V: TRBV25-1; J: TRBJ2-7; size: .; D: .
CDR3: CASSRLGTTPDTQYF; DNA: TGTGCCAGCAGCCGCCTCGGGACTACACCAGATACGCAGTATTTT; V: TRBV7-2; J: TRBJ2-3; size: few; D: TRBD2
CDR3: CASSPTTRDSEQYF; DNA: TGTGCCAGCAGCCCAACTACTCGAGATTCCGAGCAGTACTTC; V: TRBV2; J: TRBJ2-7; size: few; D: .
CDR3: CASSQDVGGSPLHF; DNA: TGTGCCAGCAGCCAAGATGTAGGGGGCTCACCCCTCCACTTT; V: TRBV4-2; J: TRBJ1-6; size: .; D: TRBD1
CDR3: CASSFFPNSYNEQFF; DNA: TGTGCCAGCAGCTTTTTTCCCAACTCCTACAATGAGCAGTTCTTC; V: TRBV5-6; J: TRBJ2-1; size: .; D: .
CDR3: CAISESLARNTGELFF; DNA: TGTGCCATCAGTGAGAGCCTAGCGAGGAACACCGGGGAGCTGTTTTTT; V: TRBV10-3; J: TRBJ2-2; size: .; D: .
CDR3: CASSLGPGGGANVLTF; DNA: TGTGCCAGCAGCTTAGGCCCCGGGGGTGGGGCCAACGTCCTGACTTTC; V: TRBV7-2; J: TRBJ2-6; size: .; D: .
CDR3: CASTGTEVYSNQPQHF; DNA: TGTGCCAGTACTGGAACGGAGGTCTATAGCAATCAGCCCCAGCATTTT; V: TRBV19; J: TRBJ1-5; size: .; D: .
CDR3: CASSEGQEGTQYF; DNA: TGTGCCAGCAGTGAGGGCCAAGAAGGGACCCAGTACTTC; V: TRBV6-4; J: TRBJ2-5; size: .; D: .
CDR3: CASSKVGDREYEQYF; DNA: TGTGCCAGCAGCAAAGTTGGGGACAGGGAGTACGAGCAGTACTTC; V: TRBV21-1; J: TRBJ2-7; size: .; D: .
CDR3: CSVEPPSGSFYNEQFF; DNA: TGCAGCGTTGAACCCCCTAGCGGGTCATTCTACAATGAGCAGTTCTTC; V: TRBV29-1; J: TRBJ2-1; size: .; D: TRBD2
CDR3: CASSEGLVLNTGELFF; DNA: TGTGCCAGCAGTGAAGGTCTGGTACTAAACACCGGGGAGCTGTTTTTT; V: TRBV6-1; J: TRBJ2-2; size: .; D: .
CDR3: CASSITPAGVDEQYF; DNA: TGTGCCAGCAGCATCACACCGGCGGGTGTAGACGAGCAGTACTTC; V: TRBV7-9; J: TRBJ2-7; size: few; D: .
CDR3: CAWSGGEVEQYF; DNA: TGTGCCTGGAGTGGGGGGGAGGTCGAGCAGTACTTC; V: TRBV30; J: TRBJ2-7; size: .; D: .
CDR3: CASSWTSGSSYEQYF; DNA: TGTGCCAGCAGCTGGACTAGCGGGAGCTCCTACGAGCAGTACTTC; V: TRBV7-2; J: TRBJ2-7; size: .; D: TRBD2
CDR3: CASSLGDRLNTEAFF; DNA: TGTGCCAGCAGCTTGGGGGACAGATTGAACACTGAAGCTTTCTTT; V: TRBV7-3; J: TRBJ1-1; size: .; D: TRBD1